This T cell receptor beta chain was documented in a study of blood T cell repertoires in COVID-19. Study as a whole: Sources were T cells, B-cell-depleted T cells, or PBMCs; the material itself was cDNA or gDNA.

This clone came up a few times. As processed by the authors: Reference gene primer amplification in the assay estimated nucleated cell counts. Clones were sequenced by immunoSEQ multiplex PCR, and TCRdb holds only the in-frame ones, with some missing. V, J and clone size are those of that table, while D and trimming were read from the DNA. The table lists 250,000 to 300,000 clones, over 80% of them singletons. The sequenced sample was peripheral blood. The TCR was taken from a woman between 40 and 50 years old who had recovered from COVID-19.

As DNA, the CDR3 is TGTGCCAGCTCGCCCTATGCCGGGACAGGGGGCAACTATGGCTACACCTTC. Translating gives CASSPYAGTGGNYGYTF. V usage is TRBV18 and J usage is TRBJ1-2; 12 positions match TRBD1. The CDR3 loop spans 17 amino acids. The trim removed 6 bases at V and 2 bases at J, leaving 10 bases unmatched. Germline CDR1 and CDR2: KGHSH and LQKENI.